This T cell receptor (beta chain) derives from a study of blood T cell repertoires in COVID-19. Turning to the study itself: Specimens from acute and convalescent COVID-19 originated in the United States, Italy and Spain. PBMCs, B-cell-depleted T cells, or T cells provided the cDNA or gDNA that made up the material.

CDR3 size: 15 residues. The germline V gene encodes CDR1 MNHNY and CDR2 SVGAGI (reference sequence). Trimming removed 2 bases from V and 5 bases from J; junction bases left unmatched: 7. Original analysis: Cell counts per sample came from amplifying reference gene primers. TCRdb keeps only in-frame clones here, not all; method: immunoSEQ multiplex PCR. V and J calls and clone size are as listed in that table; D and trimming were resolved from the DNA. Among some 350,000 clones listed, approximately 88% were seen once. Seattle's cohort entered during active infection and was followed longitudinally. The sample consisted of peripheral blood. The TCR originated in a woman aged 25-40 years with COVID-19, enrolled during active disease. The V call is TRBV6-6, the J call TRBJ2-7; TRBD1 agrees at 9 bases. The CDR3 coding sequence is TGTGCCAGCAGTTACGCTCGGGGACAGGGCCACGAGCAGTACTTC. Translating gives CASSYARGQGHEQYF.